Sequencing of this T cell receptor beta chain was carried out in a study of CD8 T cells in ankylosing spondylitis. CDR1 MNHEY and CDR2 SVGEGT come from the germline V gene. The CDR3 is made up of 16 amino acids. Trimming took 2 bases from V and 4 from J; bases not matched to a gene: 10. The study, taken as a whole, reports: Researchers reportedly found disease-linked clones significantly enriched in matched ankylosing spondylitis synovial fluid. Prior work had noted some motif variants in reactive arthritis blood and synovial fluid. A TCR beta motif made of about 8 highly homologous variants seemed typical of ankylosing spondylitis blood.

The sample holds a few counts of this clonotype. Its specificity is not known. Preparation of TCR beta libraries was done by quantitative 5'-RACE with molecular barcodes. TCRdb re-called the 5' RACE reads with MiXCR, one entry per CDR3 protein. The table includes around 480,000 distinct CDR3 sequences, under 20% detected once. Sequencing used blood, either unsorted or a sorted T cell fraction (not recorded which). The receptor was isolated from a male donor with ankylosing spondylitis. This chain uses TRBV6-2 or TRBV6-3 with TRBJ2-5, with TRBD2 matching over 7 bases. The CDR3 loop is CASSYEWGRGRETQYF. Here the CDR3 DNA reads TGTGCCAGCAGTTACGAATGGGGCCGCGGGAGAGAGACCCAGTACTTC.